The clone carrying this T cell receptor (beta chain) is a singleton in its sample. Use of 60 Vbeta and 13 Jbeta primers characterized the PCR. The protocol was immunoSEQ multiplex PCR, while the TCRdb copy is restricted to in-frame clones and leaves out a portion. Altogether tens of thousands of clones are present, less than 85% being singletons, with the ten largest covering approximately 19%. The record originates from a study of cytomegalovirus exposure and HLA in healthy donors. Sequencing was performed on PBMCs. This sequence originates from a woman between 55 and 75 years old in good health and CMV-seropositive.

This chain's CDR3 is CASSLNRDSYNEQFF. DNA for the CDR3: TGTGCCAGCAGCTTGAACAGGGATAGCTACAATGAGCAGTTCTTC. The V call is TRBV7-9, the J call TRBJ2-1, with D possibly TRBD1 on 6 matching bases. Germline lookup yields CDR1 SEHNR and CDR2 FQNEAQ (reference sequence). V lost 3 bases and J lost 3, with 12 bases in between. This CDR3 region has 15 residues.